These 18 T cell receptor beta chains were all obtained from the same sample, sequenced in a study of T cells after yellow fever vaccination. TCRdb fed the 5' RACE reads into MiXCR, producing one record per CDR3 protein. The sample holds around 160,000 distinct CDR3 sequences, around 7% seen once. Sequenced here: CD4+ T cells sorted from PBMCs, sampled less than 6 days after the first yellow fever vaccination. These receptor sequences come from a man aged 18 to 35 who received the YFV17D yellow fever vaccine.

This clonotype was seen ten or more times. This chain uses TRBV20-1 with TRBJ1-1; D unclear. CDR1 is DFQATT, CDR2 SNEGSKA, per germline (reference sequence). The germline V and J ends were trimmed by 4 bases and 11 bases, with 14 bases remaining between them. CDR3 length equals 11 residues. The chain's CDR3 is CSAMTWEVAFF. The CDR3 DNA sequence: TGCAGTGCTATGACATGGGAAGTGGCTTTCTTT.

This clonotype was seen a handful of times. In DNA form, the CDR3 reads TGTGCCAGCAGTCAAAGAAGGGGGTCCCCCAACGTCCTGACTTTC. Translation: CASSQRRGSPNVLTF. The chain carries TRBV6-1 and TRBJ2-6; maybe TRBD1 (6 bases). Germline values: CDR1 MNHNS, CDR2 SASEGT. The germline V and J ends were trimmed by 5 bases and 8 bases, with 16 bases remaining between them. This CDR3 contains 15 residues.

This clonotype was picked up many times. The rearrangement joins TRBV5-1 to TRBJ2-5, with 11 nucleotides matching TRBD2. CDR3 length: 16 residues. Germline-derived CDR1 and CDR2 are SGHRS and YFSETQ. J lost 4 bases, V lost 0 bases, and 5 bases had no gene match. The DNA for the CDR3 is TGCGCCAGCAGCTTGGCCCGTCTAGCGGGGGGAGAGACCCAGTACTTC. Its protein is CASSLARLAGGETQYF.

This clonotype showed up many times. This sequence joins TRBV24-1 and TRBJ2-5; D uncertain. The V end was cut by 2 bases, the J end by 1 base, with 13 bases between. Germline V gene sequence: CDR1 KGHDR, CDR2 SFDVKD. This CDR3 contains 16 residues. CDR3: CATSDSRTGGQETQYF. The DNA for the CDR3 is TGTGCCACCAGTGATTCGCGTACCGGCGGCCAAGAGACCCAGTACTTC.

The gene calls are TRBV5-1 and TRBJ1-5; 10 bases line up with TRBD1. This CDR3 has 15 residues. Germline values: CDR1 SGHRS, CDR2 YFSETQ. V lost 2 bases and J lost 3; bases outside the gene matches: 2. The CDR3 DNA reads as TGCGCCAGCAGCTTCGGGACAGGGGACAATCAGCCCCAGCATTTT. Translation gives CASSFGTGDNQPQHF.

This clonotype was seen repeatedly, ten times or more. The chain carries TRBV12-5 and TRBJ2-3; TRBD2 is a possible D gene (5 bases). Germline lookup yields CDR1 LGHNT and CDR2 FRNRAP. V was cut by 2 bases and J by 6 bases, with 18 bases left in between. The CDR3 runs to 16 residues. DNA of the CDR3: TGTGCTAGTGGTTTGCTGTCTCACTCCGGGGTGGATACGCAGTATTTT. It specifies CASGLLSHSGVDTQYF.

The V and J genes are TRBV28 and TRBJ2-7; D call uncertain. The germline gives CDR1 MDHEN, CDR2 SYDVKM. This CDR3 region has 12 residues. V was shortened by 6 bases and J by 3 bases, with 9 bases between the two germline ends. The CDR3 sequence: CASRGGNYEQYV. The CDR3 DNA sequence: TGTGCCAGCAGGGGTGGGAACTACGAGCAGTACGTC.

This clonotype was recorded many times. V is TRBV29-1 and J is TRBJ1-2; perhaps TRBD1 as D (6 bases). Germline V CDR1 and CDR2: SQVTM, ANQGSEA. The CDR3 sequence is 11 residues long. Trimming pared 6 bases from V and 3 bases from J, leaving 8 bases between. CDR3 protein: CSVNRDYGYTF. CDR3 bases: TGCAGCGTAAACAGGGACTATGGCTACACCTTC.

The J gene is TRBJ2-3, the V gene TRBV4-3; 13 bases match TRBD2. V shed 0 bases and J 0 bases; nucleotides not matched to a gene: 18. Germline V gene data show CDR1 as LGHNA and CDR2 as YSLEER. The CDR3 totals 23 residues. This chain's CDR3 is CASSQDFWPAGLAGSHSTDTQYF. The CDR3 coding sequence is TGCGCCAGCAGCCAAGATTTCTGGCCAGCGGGACTAGCGGGATCGCATAGCACAGATACGCAGTATTTT.

This rearrangement joins TRBV12-3 or TRBV12-4 to TRBJ1-6; 9 nucleotides match TRBD1. The CDR3 totals 17 residues. V lost 5 bases and J lost 10; bases outside the gene matches: 15. The CDR3 region is CASSRGQGSGGGSPLHF. CDR3 coding DNA: TGTGCCAGCAGTAGGGGACAGGGAAGCGGGGGCGGATCACCCCTCCACTTT.

This clonotype was recorded many times. The rearrangement links TRBV7-6 to TRBJ2-3; maybe TRBD2 (6 bases). Germline V gene sequence: CDR1 SGHVS, CDR2 FNYEAQ. Trimming took 3 bases from V and 4 from J, leaving 8 bases between them. This CDR3 has 13 residues. This CDR3 is CASSFGGSDTQYF. The CDR3 nucleotides read TGTGCCAGCAGCTTCGGGGGATCAGATACGCAGTATTTT. Drawing the rest from reference TRBV7-6 and TRBJ2-3, the complete variable domain is GAGVSQSPRYKVTKRGQDVALRCDPISGHVSLYWYRQALGQGPEFLTYFNYEAQQDKSGLPNDRFSAERPEGSISTLTIQRTEQRDSAMYRCASSFGGSDTQYFGPGTRLTVL.

This clonotype was seen many times. The J gene is TRBJ1-5, the V gene TRBV29-1; no definite D call. This CDR3 contains 12 residues. Between the trimmed V and J ends, which lost 4 bases and 3 bases, there was a span of 7 bases. Germline-derived CDR1 and CDR2 are SQVTM and ANQGSEA. The CDR3 here is CSVVLDNQPQHF. The CDR3 DNA follows: TGCAGCGTTGTGTTGGACAATCAGCCCCAGCATTTT.

The DNA for the CDR3 is TGTGCCAGCAGTTTCTCGGGATTCGGGTATAATTCACCCCTCCACTTT. Amino acid sequence: CASSFSGFGYNSPLHF. V is TRBV12-3 or TRBV12-4 and J is TRBJ1-6; no reliable D call. Trimming pared 3 bases from V and 4 bases from J, leaving 13 bases between. This CDR3 contains 16 residues.

This clonotype has at least ten counts. The V and J genes are TRBV4-1 and TRBJ2-5, with 10 bases aligning to TRBD2. Germline values: CDR1 MGHRA, CDR2 YSYEKL. Losses at the gene ends were 1 base for V and 7 bases for J; bases not matched to a gene: 12. The length of the CDR3 is 17 residues. In DNA, the CDR3 is TGCGCCAGCAGCCAAGTTTCAGCGGGGGGGCGTGGCGTGACCCAGTACTTC. Its protein product is CASSQVSAGGRGVTQYF.

This clonotype has more than one count but fewer than ten. The chain couples TRBV29-1 to TRBJ1-2; D may be TRBD1 (5 bases). Trimming stripped 3 bases from V and 6 bases from J, with 14 bases between. CDR1 is SQVTM and CDR2 is ANQGSEA in the germline V gene. CDR3 length equals 13 residues. The DNA for the CDR3 is TGCAGCGTTGAGGGGACTCGCAGTGATGGCTACACCTTC. Translated, it gives CSVEGTRSDGYTF.

V and J are TRBV7-9 and TRBJ2-6, with no clear D. The CDR3 is made up of 15 amino acids. Trimming cost V 1 base and J 1 base, with 5 bases left between them. CDR1 and CDR2 (germline): SEHNR, FQNEAQ (reference sequence). The chain's CDR3 is CASSLEMSGANVLTF. The CDR3 DNA reads TGTGCCAGCAGCTTAGAAATGTCTGGGGCCAACGTCCTGACTTTC.

V usage is TRBV9 and J usage is TRBJ2-1; 7 nucleotides line up with TRBD1. Trimming removed 0 bases from V and 4 bases from J; junction bases left unmatched: 7. The CDR3 loop spans 16 amino acids. The germline V gene has CDR1 SGDLS and CDR2 YYNGEE. The DNA of the CDR3 is TGTGCCAGCAGCGTAGTTGTTGGGACAGCATACAATGAGCAGTTCTTC. It encodes CASSVVVGTAYNEQFF.

This clonotype occurred a few times. This rearrangement joins TRBV11-2 to TRBJ2-7, with a weak D call TRBD2 (5 bases). The CDR3 runs to 14 residues. Germline CDR1 and CDR2: SGHAT and FQNNGV. V was clipped by 2 bases and J by 1 base, with 9 bases between them. CDR3 DNA: TGTGCCAGCAGCTTATTCACTAGTTCCTACGAGCAGTACGTC. It encodes CASSLFTSSYEQYV.